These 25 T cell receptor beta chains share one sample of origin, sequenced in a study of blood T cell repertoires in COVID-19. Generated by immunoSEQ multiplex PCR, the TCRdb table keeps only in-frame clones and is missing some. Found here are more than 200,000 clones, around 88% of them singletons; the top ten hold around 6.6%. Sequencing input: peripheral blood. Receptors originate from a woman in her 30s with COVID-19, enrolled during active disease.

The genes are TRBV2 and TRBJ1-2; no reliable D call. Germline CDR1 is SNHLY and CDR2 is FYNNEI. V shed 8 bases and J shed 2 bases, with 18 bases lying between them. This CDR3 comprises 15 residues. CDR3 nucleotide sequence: TGTGCCAGCCTCCTAAATGTTGCAGGAAACTATGGCTACACCTTC. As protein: CASLLNVAGNYGYTF.

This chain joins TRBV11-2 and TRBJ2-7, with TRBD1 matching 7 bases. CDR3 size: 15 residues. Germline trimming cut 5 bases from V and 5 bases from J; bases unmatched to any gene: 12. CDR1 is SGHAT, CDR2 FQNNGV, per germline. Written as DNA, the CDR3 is TGTGCCAGCAGCCTACCCGTGACAGGGTTCCACGAGCAGTACTTC. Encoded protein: CASSLPVTGFHEQYF.

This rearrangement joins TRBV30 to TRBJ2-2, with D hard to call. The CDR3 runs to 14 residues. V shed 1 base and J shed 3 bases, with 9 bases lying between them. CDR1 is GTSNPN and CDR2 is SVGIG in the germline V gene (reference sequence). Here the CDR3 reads CAWSAGLHTGELFF. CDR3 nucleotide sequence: TGTGCCTGGAGTGCCGGGTTACACACCGGGGAGCTGTTTTTT.

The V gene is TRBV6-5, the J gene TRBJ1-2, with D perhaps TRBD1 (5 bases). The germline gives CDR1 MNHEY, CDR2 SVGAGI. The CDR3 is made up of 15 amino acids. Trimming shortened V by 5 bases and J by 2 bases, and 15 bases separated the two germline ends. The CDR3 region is CASSNRGLGNYGYTF. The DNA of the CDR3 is TGTGCCAGCAGTAACCGGGGACTGGGGAACTATGGCTACACCTTC.

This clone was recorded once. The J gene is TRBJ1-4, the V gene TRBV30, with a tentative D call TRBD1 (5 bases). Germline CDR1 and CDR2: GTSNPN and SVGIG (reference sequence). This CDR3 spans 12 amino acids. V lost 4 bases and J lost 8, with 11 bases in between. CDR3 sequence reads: CAWTGHREKLFF. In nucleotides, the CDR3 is TGTGCCTGGACAGGGCATCGCGAAAAACTGTTTTTT.

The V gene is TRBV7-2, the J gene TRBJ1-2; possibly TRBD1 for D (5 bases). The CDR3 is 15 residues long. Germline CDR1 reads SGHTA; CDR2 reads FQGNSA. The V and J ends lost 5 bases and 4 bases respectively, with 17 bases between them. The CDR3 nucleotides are TGTGCCAGCAGCGCAGACAGAGTCTTGATCTATGGCTACACCTTC. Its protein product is CASSADRVLIYGYTF.

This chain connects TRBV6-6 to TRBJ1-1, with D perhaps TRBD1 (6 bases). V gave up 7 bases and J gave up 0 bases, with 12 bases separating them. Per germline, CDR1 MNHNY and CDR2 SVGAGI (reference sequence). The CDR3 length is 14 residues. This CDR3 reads CASIRTEMNTEAFF. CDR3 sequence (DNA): TGTGCCAGCATCCGGACAGAGATGAACACTGAAGCTTTCTTT.

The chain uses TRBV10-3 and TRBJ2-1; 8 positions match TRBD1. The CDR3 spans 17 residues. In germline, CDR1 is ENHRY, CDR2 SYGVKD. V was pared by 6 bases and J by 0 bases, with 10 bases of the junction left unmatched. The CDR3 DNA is TGTGCCATCAGGGTCGGGACAGGTAAGAGCTCCTACAATGAGCAGTTCTTC. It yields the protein CAIRVGTGKSSYNEQFF.

CDR3 in amino acids: CASSQGLGGTTQYF. The CDR3 DNA sequence: TGTGCCAGCAGCCAAGGTTTAGGCGGGACTACGCAGTATTTT. J is TRBJ2-3 and V is TRBV14; a possible D gene is TRBD2 (6 bases). The V end lost 1 base, the J end lost 8 bases, and 13 bases lay between the germline ends. The length of the CDR3 is 14 residues. Germline CDR1 is SGHDN and CDR2 is FVKESK. Based on the CDR3 plus reference TRBV14 and TRBJ2-3, the full variable domain is EAGVTQFPSHSVIEKGQTVTLRCDPISGHDNLYWYRRVMGKEIKFLLHFVKESKQDESGMPNNRFLAERTGGTYSTLKVQPAELEDSGVYFCASSQGLGGTTQYFGPGTRLTVL.

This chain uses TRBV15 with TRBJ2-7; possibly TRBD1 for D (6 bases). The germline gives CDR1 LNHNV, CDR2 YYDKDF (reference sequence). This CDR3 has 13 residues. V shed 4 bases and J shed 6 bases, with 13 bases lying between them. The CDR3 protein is CATSTRRGSEQYV. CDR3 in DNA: TGTGCCACCAGCACACGCAGGGGCAGCGAGCAGTACGTC.

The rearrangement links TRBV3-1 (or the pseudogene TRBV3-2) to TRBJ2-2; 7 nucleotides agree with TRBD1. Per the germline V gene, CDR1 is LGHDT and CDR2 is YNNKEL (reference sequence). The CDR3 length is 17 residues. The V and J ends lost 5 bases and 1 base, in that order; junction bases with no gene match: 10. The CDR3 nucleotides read TGTGCCAGCAGCTCACTAAAGGGGGCAGGGAACACCGGGGAGCTGTTTTTT. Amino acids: CASSSLKGAGNTGELFF.

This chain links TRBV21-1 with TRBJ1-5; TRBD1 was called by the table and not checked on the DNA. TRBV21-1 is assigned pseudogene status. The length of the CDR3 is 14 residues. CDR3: CASSKNIQTGFKHF. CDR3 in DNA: TGTGCCAGCAGCAAAAATATACAGACAGGGTTTAAGCATTTT.

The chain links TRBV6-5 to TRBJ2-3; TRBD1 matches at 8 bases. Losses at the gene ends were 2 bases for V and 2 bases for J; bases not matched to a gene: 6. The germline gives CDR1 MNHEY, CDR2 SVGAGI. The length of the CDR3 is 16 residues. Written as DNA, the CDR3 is TGTGCCAGCAGTTACGGTCCGGGACAGGACACAGATACGCAGTATTTT. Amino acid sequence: CASSYGPGQDTDTQYF.

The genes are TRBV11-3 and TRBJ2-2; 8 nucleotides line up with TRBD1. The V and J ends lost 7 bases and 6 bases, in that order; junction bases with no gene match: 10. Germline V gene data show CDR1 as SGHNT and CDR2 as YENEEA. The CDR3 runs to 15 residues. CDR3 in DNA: TGTGCCAGCACCCCCACAGGGGGTCGGGCCGGGGAGCTGTTTTTT. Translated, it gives CASTPTGGRAGELFF.

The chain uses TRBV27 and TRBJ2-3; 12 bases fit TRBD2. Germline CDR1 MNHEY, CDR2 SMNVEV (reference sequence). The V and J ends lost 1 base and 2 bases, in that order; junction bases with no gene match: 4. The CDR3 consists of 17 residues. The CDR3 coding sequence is TGTGCCAGCAGTTTATGGACTAGCGGGGCGTACACAGATACGCAGTATTTT. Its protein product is CASSLWTSGAYTDTQYF.

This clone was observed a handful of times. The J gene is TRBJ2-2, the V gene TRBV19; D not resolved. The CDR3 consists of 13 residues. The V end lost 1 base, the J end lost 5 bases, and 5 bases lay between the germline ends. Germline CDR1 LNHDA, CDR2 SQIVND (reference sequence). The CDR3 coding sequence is TGTGCCAGTAGTATAGTCAGGACCGGGGAGCTGTTTTTT. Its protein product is CASSIVRTGELFF.

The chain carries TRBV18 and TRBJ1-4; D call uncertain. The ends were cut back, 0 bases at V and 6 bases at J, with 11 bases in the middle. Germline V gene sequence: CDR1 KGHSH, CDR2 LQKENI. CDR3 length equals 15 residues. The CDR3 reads CASSPPSLADEKLFF. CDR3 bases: TGTGCCAGCTCACCACCGTCGCTGGCGGATGAAAAACTGTTTTTT.

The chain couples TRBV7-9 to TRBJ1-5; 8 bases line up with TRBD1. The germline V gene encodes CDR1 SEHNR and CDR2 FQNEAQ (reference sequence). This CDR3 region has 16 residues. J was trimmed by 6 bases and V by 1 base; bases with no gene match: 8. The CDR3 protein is CASSLGTTGAGQPQHF. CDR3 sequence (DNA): TGTGCCAGCAGCTTAGGAACGACAGGGGCGGGTCAGCCCCAGCATTTT.

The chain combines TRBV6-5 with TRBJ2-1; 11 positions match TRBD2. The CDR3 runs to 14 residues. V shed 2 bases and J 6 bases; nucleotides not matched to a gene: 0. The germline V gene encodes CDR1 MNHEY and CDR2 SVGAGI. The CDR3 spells CASSYGTSGNEQFF. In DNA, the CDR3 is TGTGCCAGCAGTTACGGGACTAGCGGCAATGAGCAGTTCTTC.

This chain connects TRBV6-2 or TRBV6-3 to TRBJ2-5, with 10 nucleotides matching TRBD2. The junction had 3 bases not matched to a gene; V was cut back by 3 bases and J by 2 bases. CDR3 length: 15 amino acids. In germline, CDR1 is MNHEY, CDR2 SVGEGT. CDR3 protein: CASSYGTSDQETQYF. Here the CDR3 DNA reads TGTGCCAGCAGTTATGGGACTAGCGATCAAGAGACCCAGTACTTC.

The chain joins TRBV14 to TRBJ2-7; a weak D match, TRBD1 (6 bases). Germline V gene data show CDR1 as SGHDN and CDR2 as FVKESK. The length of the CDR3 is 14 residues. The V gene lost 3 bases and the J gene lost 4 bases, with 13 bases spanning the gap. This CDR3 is CASSQLPTGYEQYF. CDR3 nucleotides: TGTGCCAGCAGCCAGCTGCCCACAGGGTACGAGCAGTACTTC.

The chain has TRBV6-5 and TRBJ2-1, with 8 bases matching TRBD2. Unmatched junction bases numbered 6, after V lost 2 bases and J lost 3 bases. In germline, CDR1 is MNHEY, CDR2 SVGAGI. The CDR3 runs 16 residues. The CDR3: CASSYAAGVGYNEQFF. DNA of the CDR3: TGTGCCAGCAGTTACGCAGCGGGAGTGGGCTACAATGAGCAGTTCTTC.

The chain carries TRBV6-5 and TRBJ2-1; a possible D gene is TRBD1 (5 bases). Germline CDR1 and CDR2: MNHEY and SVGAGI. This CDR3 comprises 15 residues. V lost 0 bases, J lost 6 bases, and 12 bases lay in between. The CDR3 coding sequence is TGTGCCAGCAGTTACTCTGGGGCGGACCTCAATGAGCAGTTCTTC. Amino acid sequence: CASSYSGADLNEQFF.

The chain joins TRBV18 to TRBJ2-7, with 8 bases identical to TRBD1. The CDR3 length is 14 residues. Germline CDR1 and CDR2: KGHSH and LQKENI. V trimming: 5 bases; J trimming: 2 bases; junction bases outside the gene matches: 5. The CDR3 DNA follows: TGTGCCAGCTCAGGGCGACAGGGGACCTACGAGCAGTACGTC. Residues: CASSGRQGTYEQYV.

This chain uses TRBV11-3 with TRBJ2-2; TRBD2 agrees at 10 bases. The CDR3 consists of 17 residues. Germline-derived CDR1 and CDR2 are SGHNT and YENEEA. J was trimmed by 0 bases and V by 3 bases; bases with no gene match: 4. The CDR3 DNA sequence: TGTGCCAGCAGCTTCCTCGGACTAGCGGCGAACACCGGGGAGCTGTTTTTT. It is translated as CASSFLGLAANTGELFF. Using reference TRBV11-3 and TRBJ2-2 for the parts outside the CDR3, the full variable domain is EAGVVQSPRYKIIEKKQPVAFWCNPISGHNTLYWYLQNLGQGPELLIRYENEEAVDDSQLPKDRFSAERLKGVDSTLKIQPAELGDSAVYLCASSFLGLAANTGELFFGEGSRLTVL.